This T cell receptor (beta chain) was documented in a study of CD4 T cells in relation to SARS-CoV-2 and coronaviruses. The wider study: No peptide or an HIV-1 Nef peptide pool served as negative control.

Some clones are missing from TCRdb's copy, which holds only in-frame ones; the method was immunoSEQ multiplex PCR. Of about 11,000 clones listed, roughly 88% are singletons. CD4+ T cells from unexposed donors were obtained before the COVID-19 pandemic (2011-2018). Isolation of CD4+ T cells took place after around eleven days in culture. Half the medium was replaced with IL-2 medium on days 3 and 7. CDR1 and CDR2 (germline): LNHDA, SQIVND (reference sequence). The CDR3 is 13 amino acids. V was clipped by 9 bases and J by 5 bases; unmatched bases: 9. As concerns this clone: Its target is not known.

Study-level results: Approximately 65% of donors had memory CD4+ clonotypes crossrecognizing SARS-CoV-2 and common cold coronavirus spike. Crossreactivity was assessed only for spike protein, not other viral proteins.

The sample taken for sequencing was CD4+ T cells from PBMCs, cultured in vitro. The receptor comes from a human donor in good health. The chain joins TRBV19 to TRBJ2-5; 7 positions match TRBD2. The CDR3 DNA reads TGTGCCAGCAGAAGCGGGAATGGGGAGACCCAGTACTTC. Protein: CASRSGNGETQYF.